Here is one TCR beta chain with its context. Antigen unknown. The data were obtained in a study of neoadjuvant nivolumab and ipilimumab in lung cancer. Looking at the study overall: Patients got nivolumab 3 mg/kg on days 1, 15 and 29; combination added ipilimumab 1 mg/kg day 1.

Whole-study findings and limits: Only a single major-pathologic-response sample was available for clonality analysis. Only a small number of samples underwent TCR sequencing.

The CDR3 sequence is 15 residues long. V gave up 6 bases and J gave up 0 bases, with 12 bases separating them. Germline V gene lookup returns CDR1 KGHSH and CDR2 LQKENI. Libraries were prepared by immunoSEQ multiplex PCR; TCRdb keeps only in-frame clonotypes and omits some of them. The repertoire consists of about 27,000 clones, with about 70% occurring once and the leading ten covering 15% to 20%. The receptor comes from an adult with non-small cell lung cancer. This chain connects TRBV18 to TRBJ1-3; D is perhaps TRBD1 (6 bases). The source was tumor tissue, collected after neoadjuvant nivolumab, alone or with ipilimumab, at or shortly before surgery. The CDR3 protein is CASSLGASSGNTIYF. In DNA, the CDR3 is TGTGCCAGCTCGCTGGGGGCAAGCTCTGGAAACACCATATATTTT.